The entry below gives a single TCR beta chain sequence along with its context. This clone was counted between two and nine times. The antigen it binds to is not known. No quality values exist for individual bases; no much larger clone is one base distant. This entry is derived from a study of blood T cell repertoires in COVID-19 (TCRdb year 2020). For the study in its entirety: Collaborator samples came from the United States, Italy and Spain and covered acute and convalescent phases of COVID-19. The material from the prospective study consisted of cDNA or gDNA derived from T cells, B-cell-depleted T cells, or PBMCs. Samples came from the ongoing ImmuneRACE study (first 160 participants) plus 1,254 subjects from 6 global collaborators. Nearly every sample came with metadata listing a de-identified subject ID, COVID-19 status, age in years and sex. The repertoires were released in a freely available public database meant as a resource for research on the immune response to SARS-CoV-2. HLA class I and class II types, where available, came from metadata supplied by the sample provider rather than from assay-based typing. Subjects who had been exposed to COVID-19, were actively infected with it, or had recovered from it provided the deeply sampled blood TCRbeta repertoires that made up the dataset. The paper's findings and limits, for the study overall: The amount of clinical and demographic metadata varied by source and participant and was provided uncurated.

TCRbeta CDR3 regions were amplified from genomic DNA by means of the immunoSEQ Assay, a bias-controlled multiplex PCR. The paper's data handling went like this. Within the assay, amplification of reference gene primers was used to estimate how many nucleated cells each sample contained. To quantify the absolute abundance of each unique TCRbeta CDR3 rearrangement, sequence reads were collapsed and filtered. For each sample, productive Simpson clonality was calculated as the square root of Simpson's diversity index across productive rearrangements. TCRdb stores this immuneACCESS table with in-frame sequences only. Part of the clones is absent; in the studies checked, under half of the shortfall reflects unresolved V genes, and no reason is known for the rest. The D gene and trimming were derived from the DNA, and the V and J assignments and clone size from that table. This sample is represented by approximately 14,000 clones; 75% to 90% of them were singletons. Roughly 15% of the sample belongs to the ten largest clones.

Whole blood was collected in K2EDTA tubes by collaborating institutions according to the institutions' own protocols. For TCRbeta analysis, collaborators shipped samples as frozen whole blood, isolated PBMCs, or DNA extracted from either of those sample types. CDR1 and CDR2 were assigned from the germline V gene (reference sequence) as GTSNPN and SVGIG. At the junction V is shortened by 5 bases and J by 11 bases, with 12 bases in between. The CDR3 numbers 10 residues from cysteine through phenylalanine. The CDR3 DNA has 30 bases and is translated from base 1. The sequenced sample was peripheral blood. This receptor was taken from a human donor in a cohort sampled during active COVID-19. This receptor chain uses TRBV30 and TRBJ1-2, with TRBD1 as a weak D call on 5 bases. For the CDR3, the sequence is CAWAGLMYTF. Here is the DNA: TGTGCCTGGGCAGGGTTGATGTACACCTTC.